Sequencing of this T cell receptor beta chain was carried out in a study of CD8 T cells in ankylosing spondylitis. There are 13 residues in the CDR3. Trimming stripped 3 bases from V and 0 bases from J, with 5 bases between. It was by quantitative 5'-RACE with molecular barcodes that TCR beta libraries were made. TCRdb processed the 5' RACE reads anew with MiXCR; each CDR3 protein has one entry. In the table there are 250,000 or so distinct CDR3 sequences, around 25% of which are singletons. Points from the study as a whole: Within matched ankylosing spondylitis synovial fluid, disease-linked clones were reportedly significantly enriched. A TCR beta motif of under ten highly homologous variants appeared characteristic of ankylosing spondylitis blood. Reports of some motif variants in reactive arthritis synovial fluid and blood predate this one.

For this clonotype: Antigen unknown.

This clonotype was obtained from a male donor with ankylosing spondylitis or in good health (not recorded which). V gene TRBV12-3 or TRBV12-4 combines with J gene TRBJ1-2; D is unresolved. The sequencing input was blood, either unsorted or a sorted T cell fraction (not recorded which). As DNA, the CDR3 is TGTGCCAGCAGTTTTGATGCTAACTATGGCTACACCTTC. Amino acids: CASSFDANYGYTF.